This paragraph reports one TCR beta chain. This sample is drawn from a study of identical twins. TCRdb re-called the 5' RACE reads with MiXCR, one entry per CDR3 protein. The sample consists of 500,000 or so distinct CDR3 sequences, under 25% of them appearing once. Deletions cut 7 bases from V and 9 bases from J, with 13 bases between. This CDR3 is built from 12 residues. Germline V gives CDR1 MNHNS, CDR2 SASEGT. Another study also made use of these data, one on T cells expressing NK-cell markers.

This chain joins TRBV6-1 and TRBJ2-1; unclear D gene. Sequencing was carried out using CD4+ T cells sorted from blood. The clonotype comes from a woman aged 18-30 years in good health. This chain's CDR3 is CASIGRSSEQFF. Here the CDR3 DNA reads TGTGCCAGCATTGGCCGGTCGAGTGAGCAGTTCTTC.